Given below is one T cell receptor beta chain in context. What it binds is unknown. The sample is drawn from a study of beta chain features in type 1 diabetes. General study points: Any role of HLA type in TCRB rearrangement remained unresolved here. PCR may have favored shorter templates equally in patients and controls.

Trimming shortened V by 3 bases and J by 2 bases, and 7 bases separated the two germline ends. Germline assignment: CDR1 MDHEN and CDR2 SYDVKM. This CDR3 is built from 13 residues. The whole isolated RNA underwent reverse transcription, so sequencing captured expressed TCRB transcripts. Repertoires were generated with immunoSEQ multiplex PCR, while TCRdb's copy carries only in-frame clones and drops some. The top ten clones hold roughly 0.07% of a sample with over 100,000 clones, roughly 40% of them seen once. Staining for CD45RO/CCR7/CD25/CD127/CD95/CD27 allowed sorting of CD4+ naive, central memory, regulatory and stem cell-like memory cells.

This receptor was identified in a woman aged 18-29 years in good health. V gene TRBV28 combines with J gene TRBJ1-2; unclear D gene. Sequenced: stem cell memory CD4+ T cells from blood. The DNA for the CDR3 is TGTGCCAGCAGTTTTAGGAGGAACTATGGCTACACCTTC. As protein: CASSFRRNYGYTF.